This note documents a single TCR beta chain sequence. No antigen is known for it. Uncontrolled infection, other autoimmune disease, pregnancy or lactation disqualified patients from enrolment. The data stem from a study of T cells in Graves' hyperthyroidism and ophthalmopathy. Across the study: Before treatment of any kind, peripheral blood was taken at initial diagnosis. Whole-study results and caveats: A median 6.5 months before onset, the model predicted ophthalmopathy. Among clonotypes expanded in thyroid above 0.001, most were also found in blood.

What was amplified from RNA transcripts were TCR beta CDR3 regions. Carried out on the TCR CDR3, a first-round RT-PCR used the HTBI primer set. TCRdb reanalysed the multiplex PCR reads using MiXCR and keeps one entry per CDR3 protein. There are over 250,000 distinct CDR3 sequences in the sample; roughly an eighth occur only once, and 30% to 35% lies in the top ten. Trimming removed 7 bases from V and 1 base from J, with 11 bases in between. This CDR3 contains 14 residues. CDR1 and CDR2 from the germline V gene are SGDLS and YYNGEE. This rearrangement joins TRBV9 to TRBJ2-2; TRBD2 might be the D (6 bases). This receptor was obtained from a woman in her 40s with Graves' ophthalmopathy. The sequencing input was blood. CDR3 loop: CASGRSRNTGELFF. The CDR3 DNA reads TGTGCCAGCGGGAGGTCTAGGAACACCGGGGAGCTGTTTTTT.